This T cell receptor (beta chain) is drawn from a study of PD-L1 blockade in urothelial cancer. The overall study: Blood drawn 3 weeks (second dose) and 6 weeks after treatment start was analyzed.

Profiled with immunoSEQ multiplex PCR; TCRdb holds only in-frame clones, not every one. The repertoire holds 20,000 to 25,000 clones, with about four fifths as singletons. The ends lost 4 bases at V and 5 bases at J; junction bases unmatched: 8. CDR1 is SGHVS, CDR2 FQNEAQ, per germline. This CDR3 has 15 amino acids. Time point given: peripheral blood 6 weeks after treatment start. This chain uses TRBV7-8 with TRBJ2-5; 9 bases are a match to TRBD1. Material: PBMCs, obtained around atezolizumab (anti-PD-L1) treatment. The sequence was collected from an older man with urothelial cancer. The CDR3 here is CASSYGTGLDETQYF. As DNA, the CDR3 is TGTGCCAGCAGCTACGGGACAGGGCTAGATGAGACCCAGTACTTC.